Below, 21 T cell receptor beta chains from the same sample are listed, as sequenced in a study of T cells after yellow fever vaccination. One entry per CDR3 protein, called by TCRdb with MiXCR from the 5' RACE reads. The sample has more than 450,000 distinct CDR3 sequences; 21% are singletons. Sequenced material: PBMCs, taken more than 20 days after the first yellow fever vaccination. Receptor source: a man in his late teens or twenties who received the YFV17D yellow fever vaccine.

The V and J genes are TRBV7-9 and TRBJ2-1, with D possibly TRBD1 on 5 matching bases. V was cut by 1 base and J by 0 bases, with 13 bases left in between. This CDR3 is built from 17 residues. Germline V gives CDR1 SEHNR, CDR2 FQNEAQ (reference sequence). For the CDR3, the DNA is TGTGCCAGCAGCTTAGTGGCAGGGCTGAGCTCCTACAATGAGCAGTTCTTC. As protein: CASSLVAGLSSYNEQFF.

This rearrangement joins TRBV27 to TRBJ1-5; D is perhaps TRBD1 (5 bases). Germline V gives CDR1 MNHEY, CDR2 SMNVEV (reference sequence). Trimming pared 5 bases from V and 2 bases from J, leaving 10 bases between. This CDR3 has 14 residues. The CDR3 region is CASSVDRRNQPQHF. CDR3 bases: TGTGCCAGCAGTGTAGACAGACGCAATCAGCCCCAGCATTTT.

The J gene is TRBJ2-2, the V gene TRBV6-2 or TRBV6-3; D might be TRBD2 (7 bases). Between the trimmed V and J ends, which lost 0 bases and 4 bases, there was a span of 9 bases. This CDR3 region has 15 residues. Germline V CDR1 and CDR2: MNHEY, SVGEGT. CDR3 sequence (DNA): TGTGCCAGCAGTTACTCGCGGGGGCCCACCGGGGAGCTGTTTTTT. This gives the protein CASSYSRGPTGELFF.

V usage is TRBV7-2 and J usage is TRBJ2-1, with D perhaps matching TRBD2 (6 bases). The CDR3 spans 16 residues. V was trimmed by 0 bases and J by 0 bases, leaving 9 bases between them. The germline gives CDR1 SGHTA, CDR2 FQGNSA. Written as DNA, the CDR3 is TGTGCCAGCAGCTTAGCGGGGAGGAGCTCCTACAATGAGCAGTTCTTC. Amino acid sequence: CASSLAGRSSYNEQFF. Combining the CDR3 with reference TRBV7-2 and TRBJ2-1 gives the whole variable domain GAGVSQSPSNKVTEKGKDVELRCDPISGHTALYWYRQSLGQGLEFLIYFQGNSAPDKSGLPSDRFSAERTGGSVSTLTIQRTQQEDSAVYLCASSLAGRSSYNEQFFGPGTRLTVL.

This clonotype was picked up a small number of times. This chain connects TRBV5-5 to TRBJ1-1; D remains ambiguous. The germline V and J ends were trimmed by 1 base and 1 base, with 8 bases remaining between them. The CDR3 is made up of 14 amino acids. Germline CDR1 is SGHKS and CDR2 is YYEKEE (reference sequence). The chain's CDR3 is CASSLPVTNTEAFF. The CDR3, as DNA: TGTGCCAGCAGCTTGCCCGTGACGAACACTGAAGCTTTCTTT.

This clonotype showed up many times. The chain links TRBV29-1 to TRBJ2-2; D is undetermined. Germline CDR1 reads SQVTM; CDR2 reads ANQGSEA. V lost 4 bases to trimming and J lost 3 bases, with 3 bases between them. There are 11 residues in the CDR3. This chain's CDR3 is CSVADTGELFF. The CDR3 DNA is TGCAGCGTTGCCGACACCGGGGAGCTGTTTTTT.

This clonotype was counted only a few times. The J gene is TRBJ2-5, the V gene TRBV20-1; no firm D call. V was cut by 1 base and J by 5 bases, with 8 bases left in between. The germline V gene has CDR1 DFQATT and CDR2 SNEGSKA (reference sequence). The CDR3 is 12 residues long. The CDR3 sequence is CSARGPEETQYF. In nucleotides, the CDR3 is TGCAGTGCTAGAGGACCAGAGGAGACCCAGTACTTC.

This clonotype appeared a single time. The V and J genes are TRBV28 and TRBJ1-1, with D perhaps matching TRBD1 (5 bases). The V gene's germline CDR1 is MDHEN and CDR2 SYDVKM. There are 14 residues in the CDR3. V lost 6 bases to trimming and J lost 6 bases, with 17 bases between them. The CDR3 sequence is CASSPRRDSPEAFF. Here the CDR3 DNA reads TGTGCCAGCAGCCCCCGCAGGGATAGCCCTGAAGCTTTCTTT.

This chain connects TRBV12-3 or TRBV12-4 to TRBJ2-5; TRBD2 aligns across 7 bases. CDR3 length: 16 residues. V shed 5 bases, J shed 4 bases, and the junction held 13 bases outside the gene matches. The CDR3 sequence is CASSPSGRGGRETQYF. CDR3 sequence (DNA): TGTGCCAGCAGTCCTAGTGGGCGCGGGGGACGAGAGACCCAGTACTTC.

The sample holds a few counts of this clonotype. The chain joins TRBV20-1 to TRBJ1-2; TRBD1 matches 8 bases. V shed 7 bases, J shed 7 bases, and the junction held 11 bases outside the gene matches. The CDR3 extends over 13 amino acids. CDR1 DFQATT and CDR2 SNEGSKA come from the germline V gene (reference sequence). The CDR3 DNA reads as TGCAGTGTTACGGACAGGGCCGGAGGTGGCTACACCTTC. Protein product: CSVTDRAGGGYTF.

Of note for this clonotype: At one end the junction does not follow the germline gene, possibly because of a read error. The rearrangement joins TRBV29-1 to TRBJ1-1; D is perhaps TRBD1 (6 bases). CDR1 SQVTM and CDR2 ANQGSEA come from the germline V gene. The CDR3 runs 11 residues. DNA of the CDR3: TGCAGTGCCACGGTGGGGGCTGAAGCTCTCTTT. This sequence encodes CSATVGAEALF.

V gene TRBV9 combines with J gene TRBJ2-1; 9 nucleotides align to TRBD2. CDR1 is SGDLS, CDR2 YYNGEE, per germline. With V trimmed by 0 bases and J by 6 bases, 4 bases remained unmatched. CDR3 length: 15 residues. The chain's CDR3 is CASSVEGTSSNEQFF. The CDR3 DNA reads TGTGCCAGCAGCGTAGAGGGGACTAGCAGCAATGAGCAGTTCTTC.

A single count supports this clonotype. The chain employs TRBV6-5 and TRBJ2-5; no clear D. This CDR3 is built from 16 residues. V was shortened by 4 bases and J by 5 bases, with 20 bases between the two germline ends. In germline, CDR1 is MNHEY, CDR2 SVGAGI. CDR3 nucleotides: TGTGCCAGCAGTTTTCTAGAGCAAAATTTTGGGGAGACCCAGTACTTC. Encoded protein: CASSFLEQNFGETQYF.

This clonotype was found a few times. The chain joins TRBV7-2 to TRBJ2-7, with D unclear. The CDR3 is 14 residues long. V was pared by 5 bases and J by 5 bases, with 16 bases between. Germline V lookup: CDR1 SGHTA, CDR2 FQGNSA. CDR3: CASSRTLVAHEQYV. The CDR3 DNA sequence: TGTGCCAGCAGCCGAACCCTGGTCGCCCACGAGCAGTACGTC.

J is TRBJ1-5 and V is TRBV19; 9 bases are shared with TRBD1. This CDR3 region has 15 residues. Germline loops: CDR1 LNHDA, CDR2 SQIVND (reference sequence). Trimming at V came to 10 bases and at J to 6 bases, leaving 13 bases not matched to a gene. CDR3 sequence reads: CATSQTGGYRQPQHF. CDR3 DNA sequence: TGTGCCACCTCCCAGACAGGGGGATATCGTCAGCCCCAGCATTTT.

The gene calls are TRBV12-3 or TRBV12-4 and TRBJ2-3, with 7 bases aligning to TRBD1. This CDR3 is built from 16 residues. V gave up 7 bases and J gave up 0 bases; unmatched junction bases: 10. Here the CDR3 reads CASTTGQVSSTDTQYF. CDR3 nucleotides: TGTGCCAGCACCACTGGACAGGTTTCTAGCACAGATACGCAGTATTTT.

This clonotype was recorded many times. The rearrangement links TRBV28 to TRBJ1-2, with D perhaps TRBD1 (5 bases). The CDR3 length is 14 residues. V was trimmed by 8 bases and J by 7 bases, leaving 20 bases between them. Germline CDR1 MDHEN, CDR2 SYDVKM. The CDR3 spells CASGRGTALGGYTF. Here the CDR3 DNA reads TGTGCCAGCGGGCGAGGGACCGCACTCGGTGGCTACACCTTC.

This clonotype has a handful of counts. The chain employs TRBV6-1 and TRBJ2-3, with 7 bases matching TRBD1. Trimming at V came to 6 bases and at J to 2 bases, leaving 8 bases not matched to a gene. This CDR3 has 15 amino acids. The germline CDR1 and CDR2 sequences are MNHNS and SASEGT. CDR3 amino acids: CASSPDRRTTDTQYF. CDR3 DNA: TGTGCCAGCAGCCCGGACAGGCGCACCACAGATACGCAGTATTTT.

This clonotype was found a few times. The chain is built from TRBV24-1 and TRBJ1-5; 7 positions match TRBD1. This CDR3 is 15 amino acids long. The V segment lost 7 bases and the J segment 2 bases; nucleotides outside the gene matches: 7. Germline V gives CDR1 KGHDR, CDR2 SFDVKD. The CDR3 coding sequence is TGTGCCACCAGCTCACCCCAGGGGGGCAATCAGCCCCAGCATTTT. Residues: CATSSPQGGNQPQHF.

The chain is built from TRBV20-1 and TRBJ2-3; 7 bases line up with TRBD2. CDR1 is DFQATT, CDR2 SNEGSKA, per germline (reference sequence). This CDR3 contains 14 residues. V shed 5 bases, J shed 2 bases, and the junction held 7 bases outside the gene matches. Written as DNA, the CDR3 is TGCAGTGCTTTACCGGGGGGTACCACAGATACGCAGTATTTT. Protein product: CSALPGGTTDTQYF.

The chain employs TRBV2 and TRBJ2-3, with TRBD2 matching 9 bases. This CDR3 has 16 amino acids. The ends lost 5 bases at V and 2 bases at J; junction bases unmatched: 8. Germline-derived CDR1 and CDR2 are SNHLY and FYNNEI. CDR3 nucleotide sequence: TGTGCCAGCAGTCAGAGACTAGCGGAGAACACAGATACGCAGTATTTT. Its translation: CASSQRLAENTDTQYF.